In its sample, the clone carrying this T cell receptor (beta chain) was seen many times. The data belong to a study of T-cell reconstitution after alpha-beta-depleted transplantation in children. The CDR3 is 15 residues long. Between the trimmed V and J ends, which lost 0 bases and 5 bases, there was a span of 11 bases. Per the germline V gene, CDR1 is LGHDT and CDR2 is YNNKEL (reference sequence). Preparing the TCRbeta library involved the use of unique molecular identifiers. TCRdb re-called the PCR reads through MiXCR, storing one row per CDR3 protein. This table has about 200,000 distinct CDR3 sequences, more than 12% appearing once.

The clonotype was recovered from a human donor who donated a stem cell graft to a child with acute lymphoblastic leukemia. Sequences were derived from PBMCs from the stem cell graft donor, sampled from the stem cell graft. The chain links TRBV3-1 to TRBJ2-1, with D perhaps TRBD2 (5 bases). CDR3 residues: CASSQDISGNNEQFF. The CDR3 coding sequence is TGTGCCAGCAGCCAAGATATCAGCGGAAACAATGAGCAGTTCTTC.